This passage covers 30 T cell receptor beta chains from one sample sequenced in a study of blood T cell repertoires in COVID-19. The repertoire was sequenced with immunoSEQ multiplex PCR; TCRdb's copy has only in-frame clones and lacks some. The sample holds approximately 58,000 clones, about three quarters seen once. The sample taken for sequencing was peripheral blood. Receptor source: a man between 65 and 85 years old with active or convalescent COVID-19.

The chain uses TRBV29-1 and TRBJ2-2; D perhaps matches TRBD2 (6 bases). CDR1 SQVTM and CDR2 ANQGSEA come from the germline V gene. This CDR3 is 12 amino acids long. The CDR3 protein is CSTGSGAGELFF. CDR3 in DNA: TGCAGTACCGGGTCGGGGGCCGGGGAGCTGTTTTTT.

This clone was found once. The V call is TRBV15, the J call TRBJ1-2, with D perhaps TRBD1 (5 bases). Trimming removed 0 bases from V and 7 bases from J, with 12 bases in between. The length of the CDR3 is 14 residues. Germline V gene data show CDR1 as LNHNV and CDR2 as YYDKDF (reference sequence). In DNA form, the CDR3 reads TGTGCCACCAGCAGAGATCTAGTTCAGGGTGGCTACACCTTC. It translates to CATSRDLVQGGYTF.

This clone was seen more than once but under ten times. The chain's CDR3 is CASRTGETQGYTF. The CDR3 DNA reads TGTGCCAGTAGAACAGGAGAAACACAGGGCTACACCTTC. This rearrangement joins TRBV2 to TRBJ1-2; TRBD1 might be the D (5 bases). The V end was cut by 9 bases, the J end by 8 bases, with 19 bases between. The length of the CDR3 is 13 residues. Germline CDR1 reads SNHLY; CDR2 reads FYNNEI.

The CDR3 bases are TGTGCCAGTAGTATACCGGGGGCGGGGGTCGGCTACACCTTC. This encodes CASSIPGAGVGYTF. The chain uses TRBV19 and TRBJ1-2, with TRBD1 as a possible D gene (6 bases). Trimming pared 2 bases from V and 8 bases from J, leaving 15 bases between. This CDR3 spans 14 amino acids. Per germline, CDR1 LNHDA and CDR2 SQIVND (reference sequence). Using reference TRBV19 and TRBJ1-2 for the parts outside the CDR3, the full variable domain is DGGITQSPKYLFRKEGQNVTLSCEQNLNHDAMYWYRQDPGQGLRLIYYSQIVNDFQKGDIAEGYSVSREKKESFPLTVTSAQKNPTAFYLCASSIPGAGVGYTFGSGTRLTVV.

This clone appeared a single time. One end of the junction does not line up with germline, which may come from a read error. V gene TRBV5-5 combines with J gene TRBJ2-4; 7 bases agree with TRBD2. The CDR3 runs 13 residues. Germline V gene sequence: CDR1 SGHKS, CDR2 YYEKEE (reference sequence). This chain's CDR3 is CASSPSGVGPPWF. In DNA, the CDR3 is TGTGCCAGCAGCCCTAGCGGTGTGGGGCCTCCATGGTTC.

Turning to this clone: Other DNA sequences in this specimen translate into the identical CDR3. V usage is TRBV6-6 and J usage is TRBJ1-5; D unresolved. CDR1 MNHNY and CDR2 SVGAGI come from the germline V gene (reference sequence). The V gene lost 0 bases and the J gene lost 7 bases, with 7 bases spanning the gap. The CDR3 is 13 amino acids. CDR3 protein: CASSYSLFQPQHF. The CDR3, as DNA: TGTGCCAGCAGTTACTCTTTATTCCAGCCCCAGCATTTT.

V gene TRBV10-3 combines with J gene TRBJ2-3, with 9 nucleotides matching TRBD1. Germline V gene data show CDR1 as ENHRY and CDR2 as SYGVKD. This CDR3 is built from 17 residues. Trimming cost V 6 bases and J 2 bases; bases outside gene matches: 12. The CDR3 nucleotides read TGTGCCATCAGCCCGGGACAGGGATTATTTTACACAGATACGCAGTATTTT. It encodes CAISPGQGLFYTDTQYF.

The chain recombines TRBV6-2 or TRBV6-3 with TRBJ1-4; 12 nucleotides align to TRBD1. V shed 5 bases and J 7 bases; nucleotides not matched to a gene: 8. The CDR3 length is 16 residues. Germline values: CDR1 MNHEY, CDR2 SVGEGT. CDR3 sequence: CASSAPGQGATEKLFF. The CDR3 nucleotides read TGTGCCAGCAGTGCTCCGGGACAGGGGGCGACTGAAAAACTGTTTTTT.

J is TRBJ2-3 and V is TRBV11-3; the match to TRBD2 covers 7 bases. Losses at the gene ends were 2 bases for V and 0 bases for J; bases not matched to a gene: 8. Germline V gives CDR1 SGHNT, CDR2 YENEEA. This CDR3 is built from 17 residues. The CDR3 DNA reads as TGTGCCAGCAGCTTAAGTGCTAGCGGTACTAGCACAGATACGCAGTATTTT. Its protein product is CASSLSASGTSTDTQYF.

This rearrangement joins TRBV15 to TRBJ2-1; TRBD2 is a possible D gene (5 bases). This CDR3 is 14 amino acids long. Germline lookup yields CDR1 LNHNV and CDR2 YYDKDF (reference sequence). Trimming took off 1 base at V and 6 bases at J, with 10 bases between the two ends. CDR3: CATSRVLASNEQFF. In DNA, the CDR3 is TGTGCCACCAGCAGAGTCCTAGCCAGCAATGAGCAGTTCTTC.

The V and J genes are TRBV6-5 and TRBJ2-5; TRBD2 is a possible D gene (6 bases). V lost 8 bases, J lost 3 bases, and 19 bases lay in between. Germline CDR1 and CDR2: MNHEY and SVGAGI. The CDR3 contains 15 residues. CDR3 DNA sequence: TGTGCCAGCGTCCCTCGGCGGGGACGGGAAGAGACCCAGTACTTC. It specifies CASVPRRGREETQYF.

This chain links TRBV13 with TRBJ2-6, with 11 bases fitting TRBD1. The CDR3 length is 17 residues. The J segment lost 2 bases and the V segment lost 5 bases, leaving 5 bases of the junction unmatched. In germline, CDR1 is PRHDT, CDR2 FYEKMQ (reference sequence). Here the CDR3 reads CASSPRTGGAGANVLTF. The CDR3 nucleotides are TGTGCCAGCAGCCCCCGGACAGGGGGCGCTGGGGCCAACGTCCTGACTTTC.

The V call is TRBV7-2, the J call TRBJ2-2; possible D gene TRBD2, 5 bases. Germline V gene sequence: CDR1 SGHTA, CDR2 FQGNSA. The CDR3 contains 15 residues. V was clipped by 2 bases and J by 5 bases, with 12 bases between them. CDR3 coding DNA: TGTGCCAGCAGCTTACTGGGAGTGGATACCGGGGAGCTGTTTTTT. Translating gives CASSLLGVDTGELFF.

The chain employs TRBV6-6 and TRBJ1-5; 9 nucleotides match TRBD1. V dropped 5 bases and J dropped 0; count of bases not matched to a gene: 5. CDR3 length: 16 amino acids. Germline assignment: CDR1 MNHNY and CDR2 SVGAGI (reference sequence). The CDR3 protein is CASSGDREHSNQPQHF. CDR3 nucleotide sequence: TGTGCCAGCAGTGGGGACAGGGAACATAGCAATCAGCCCCAGCATTTT.

The V call is TRBV6-1, the J call TRBJ1-4, with D possibly matching TRBD1 (5 bases). CDR1 and CDR2 (germline): MNHNS, SASEGT. This CDR3 spans 13 amino acids. V dropped 2 bases and J dropped 6 bases, with 7 bases sitting between them. CDR3 region: CASSEQGYEKLFF. The DNA for the CDR3 is TGTGCCAGCAGTGAACAGGGTTATGAAAAACTGTTTTTT.

The chain is built from TRBV9 and TRBJ1-1, with D maybe TRBD1 (5 bases). Germline V gene sequence: CDR1 SGDLS, CDR2 YYNGEE. The CDR3 has 13 residues. The V end was cut by 4 bases, the J end by 3 bases, with 10 bases between. CDR3 residues: CASSNTGYTEAFF. In nucleotides, the CDR3 is TGTGCCAGCAGCAACACAGGATACACTGAAGCTTTCTTT. Complete variable domain (other parts from reference TRBV9 and TRBJ1-1): DSGVTQTPKHLITATGQRVTLRCSPRSGDLSVYWYQQSLDQGLQFLIQYYNGEERAKGNILERFSAQQFPDLHSELNLSSLELGDSALYFCASSNTGYTEAFFGQGTRLTVV.

The rearrangement links TRBV6-2 or TRBV6-3 to TRBJ1-4; TRBD1 might be the D (6 bases). V was trimmed by 4 bases and J by 8 bases, leaving 14 bases between them. This CDR3 is built from 14 residues. Germline CDR1 is MNHEY and CDR2 is SVGEGT. The CDR3: CASSFLQGGEKLFF. CDR3 nucleotide sequence: TGTGCCAGCAGTTTTCTACAGGGTGGCGAAAAACTGTTTTTT.

V usage is TRBV11-2 and J usage is TRBJ1-6, with 7 bases matching TRBD1. V was pared by 5 bases and J by 7 bases, with 5 bases of the junction left unmatched. The CDR3 is 14 amino acids. Per the germline V gene, CDR1 is SGHAT and CDR2 is FQNNGV. CDR3 DNA sequence: TGTGCCAGCAGCCAAGGGACAGCCAATTCACCCCTCCACTTT. It codes for CASSQGTANSPLHF. Full variable domain (missing parts from reference TRBV11-2 and TRBJ1-6): EAGVAQSPRYKIIEKRQSVAFWCNPISGHATLYWYQQILGQGPKLLIQFQNNGVVDDSQLPKDRFSAERLKGVDSTLKIQPAKLEDSAVYLCASSQGTANSPLHFGNGTRLTVT.

V and J are TRBV11-3 and TRBJ2-3; TRBD2 agrees at 9 bases. V gave up 5 bases and J gave up 3 bases; unmatched junction bases: 15. Germline lookup yields CDR1 SGHNT and CDR2 YENEEA. CDR3 length: 18 amino acids. The CDR3 is CASSNPAEAGGFTDTQYF. The CDR3 DNA is TGTGCCAGCAGCAACCCGGCGGAAGCGGGGGGTTTTACAGATACGCAGTATTTT.

The rearrangement uses TRBV29-1 and TRBJ1-2; 10 nucleotides match TRBD1. With V trimmed by 3 bases and J by 5 bases, 6 bases remained unmatched. Germline values: CDR1 SQVTM, CDR2 ANQGSEA. The CDR3 has 14 residues. The CDR3 region is CSVETTGGGYGYTF. The CDR3 region has the DNA TGCAGCGTTGAGACGACAGGGGGCGGTTATGGCTACACCTTC.

The J gene is TRBJ1-5, the V gene TRBV11-2, with D hard to call. Looked up from germline, CDR1 is SGHAT and CDR2 is FQNNGV. There are 14 residues in the CDR3. Trimming removed 1 base at V and 1 base at J, with 5 bases between. The CDR3 nucleotides are TGTGCCAGCAGCTTAGGCGGGAGCAATCAGCCCCAGCATTTT. The encoded protein is CASSLGGSNQPQHF.

The V gene is TRBV14, the J gene TRBJ2-7; 10 positions match TRBD1. The CDR3 has 16 amino acids. V was pared by 0 bases and J by 8 bases, with 10 bases of the junction left unmatched. CDR1 is SGHDN and CDR2 is FVKESK in the germline V gene. The CDR3 loop reads CASSQDAGQGVSKQYF. In nucleotides, the CDR3 is TGTGCCAGCAGCCAAGATGCAGGACAGGGGGTCTCTAAGCAGTACTTC.

The chain joins TRBV7-6 to TRBJ2-1; 7 nucleotides line up with TRBD1. Germline CDR1 and CDR2: SGHVS and FNYEAQ. Losses at the gene ends were 2 bases for V and 0 bases for J; bases not matched to a gene: 19. CDR3 length equals 21 residues. CDR3 loop: CASSLWGRGYTSTSSYNEQFF. As DNA, the CDR3 is TGTGCCAGCAGCTTATGGGGCAGGGGGTACACCTCAACGAGCTCCTACAATGAGCAGTTCTTC.

J is TRBJ2-1 and V is TRBV24-1; 8 nucleotides agree with TRBD2. J was trimmed by 2 bases and V by 5 bases; bases with no gene match: 4. The CDR3 extends over 15 amino acids. Germline loops: CDR1 KGHDR, CDR2 SFDVKD. The CDR3 loop is CATSATLAAYNEQFF. CDR3 coding DNA: TGTGCCACCAGTGCTACACTAGCGGCCTACAATGAGCAGTTCTTC.

This clone occurred once. This chain uses TRBV19 with TRBJ2-1; TRBD1 is a possible D gene (6 bases). Trimming removed 4 bases at V and 10 bases at J, with 20 bases between. Looked up from germline, CDR1 is LNHDA and CDR2 is SQIVND (reference sequence). The CDR3 loop spans 15 amino acids. This CDR3 is CASSTTGPLAREQFF. The CDR3 DNA is TGTGCCAGTAGTACGACAGGCCCCCTCGCAAGGGAGCAGTTCTTC.

V is TRBV18 and J is TRBJ2-2; TRBD2 agrees at 8 bases. V shed 0 bases, J shed 8 bases, and the junction held 8 bases outside the gene matches. Germline lookup yields CDR1 KGHSH and CDR2 LQKENI. The CDR3 is made up of 16 amino acids. This chain's CDR3 is CASSPPSGGPTGELFF. DNA of the CDR3: TGTGCCAGCTCACCACCGAGCGGGGGTCCCACAGGGGAGCTGTTTTTT.

This chain joins TRBV11-2 and TRBJ1-2, with D tentatively TRBD1 (6 bases). The germline V and J ends were trimmed by 6 bases and 8 bases, with 16 bases remaining between them. The germline gives CDR1 SGHAT, CDR2 FQNNGV. This CDR3 is built from 13 residues. In nucleotides, the CDR3 is TGTGCCAGCAGGGAGCTCACAGGGACCGGCTACACCTTC. Translating gives CASRELTGTGYTF.

The chain is built from TRBV15 and TRBJ2-1; weak D call: TRBD1 (6 bases). V dropped 5 bases and J dropped 0 bases, with 8 bases sitting between them. Germline V CDR1 and CDR2: LNHNV, YYDKDF (reference sequence). The CDR3 contains 14 residues. CDR3 loop: CATSVGGSYNEQFF. The CDR3, as DNA: TGTGCCACCAGCGTAGGGGGCTCCTACAATGAGCAGTTCTTC.

The sample holds a few counts of this clone. The chain links TRBV30 to TRBJ1-2, with TRBD1 as a possible D gene (5 bases). CDR3 length: 13 residues. V was shortened by 0 bases and J by 5 bases, with 10 bases between the two germline ends. In germline, CDR1 is GTSNPN, CDR2 SVGIG (reference sequence). The DNA of the CDR3 is TGTGCCTGGAGTGTAAGTCAGGGTTATGGCTACACCTTC. Encoded protein: CAWSVSQGYGYTF.

This clone was seen once. The chain has TRBV7-2 and TRBJ2-3; TRBD2 matches at 12 bases. The CDR3 runs to 15 residues. J gave up 5 bases and V 5 bases, and 5 bases lay outside the gene matches. Germline V gene lookup returns CDR1 SGHTA and CDR2 FQGNSA. The CDR3 region is CASSTLAGGKDTQYF. The CDR3 region has the DNA TGTGCCAGCAGCACACTAGCGGGGGGTAAAGATACGCAGTATTTT.